This T cell receptor beta chain appears in the sequencing data of a study of early T cells in non-severe SARS-CoV-2 infection. Overall study context: The input, bulk RNA from unsorted whole blood, was sequenced, and chains were unpaired. Study results and limitations: In VDJdb matching, anti-spike CD8 responses were favored while private and CD4 specificities went missing.

This clonotype was detected many times. Its specificity is not known. Attachment of unique molecular identifiers was made to individual cDNA molecules. Using its own MiXCR run on the 5' RACE reads, TCRdb lists one record per CDR3 protein. The sample yields 40,000 to 60,000 distinct CDR3 sequences, roughly 6% seen once. Germline-derived CDR1 and CDR2 are ENHRY and SYGVKD. CDR3 length equals 13 residues. V lost 3 bases and J 3 bases, leaving 9 bases between the germline ends. The clonotype originates from an adult who was a healthcare worker with PCR-confirmed SARS-CoV-2 infection or an uninfected control (not recorded which). Material: whole blood, obtained at baseline. The gene calls are TRBV10-3 and TRBJ2-7; D is perhaps TRBD2 (5 bases). This chain's CDR3 is CAISETGGYEQYF. The CDR3 DNA sequence: TGTGCCATCAGTGAAACCGGAGGCTACGAGCAGTACTTC.